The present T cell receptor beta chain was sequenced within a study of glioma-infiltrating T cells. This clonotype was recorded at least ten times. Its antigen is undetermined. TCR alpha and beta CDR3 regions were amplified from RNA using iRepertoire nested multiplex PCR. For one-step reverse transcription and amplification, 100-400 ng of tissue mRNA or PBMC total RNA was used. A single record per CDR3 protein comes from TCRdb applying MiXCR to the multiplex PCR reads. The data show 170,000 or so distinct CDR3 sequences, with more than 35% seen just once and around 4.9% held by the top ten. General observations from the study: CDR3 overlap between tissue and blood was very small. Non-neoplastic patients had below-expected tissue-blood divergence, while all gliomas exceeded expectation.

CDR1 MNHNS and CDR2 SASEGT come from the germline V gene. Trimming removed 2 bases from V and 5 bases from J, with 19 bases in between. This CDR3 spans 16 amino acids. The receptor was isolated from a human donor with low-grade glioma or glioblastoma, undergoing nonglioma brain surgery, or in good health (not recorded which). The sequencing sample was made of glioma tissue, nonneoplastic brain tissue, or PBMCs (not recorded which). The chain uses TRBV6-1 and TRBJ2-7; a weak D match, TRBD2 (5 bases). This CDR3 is CASSESREPIGHEQYF. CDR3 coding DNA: TGTGCCAGCAGTGAAAGTAGGGAGCCAATTGGCCACGAGCAGTACTTC.